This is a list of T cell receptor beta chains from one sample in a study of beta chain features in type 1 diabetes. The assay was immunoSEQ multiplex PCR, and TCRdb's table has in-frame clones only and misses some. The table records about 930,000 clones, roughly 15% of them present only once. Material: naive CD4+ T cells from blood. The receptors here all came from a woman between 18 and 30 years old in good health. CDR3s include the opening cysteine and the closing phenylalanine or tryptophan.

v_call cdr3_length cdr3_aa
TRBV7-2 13 CASSGRQNPEAFF
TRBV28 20 CASTAGTGTLDIAGTGELFF
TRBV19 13 CASSPGLLNEQFF
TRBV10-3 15 CAISDYRGAGEKLFF
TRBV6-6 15 CASSYSPGQSQPQHF
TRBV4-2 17 CASSHQRTASGQETQYF
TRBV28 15 CASSFYGVTQETQYF
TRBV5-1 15 CASSPLSGRADTQYF
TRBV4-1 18 CASSQQLQGTVSQETQYF
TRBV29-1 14 CSGSGQGFVDTQYF
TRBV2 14 CASRGFSGANVLTF
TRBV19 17 CASSIGQQEAFTDTQYF